A selection of T cell receptor beta chains follows, all from one sample in a study of CD4+ T cells in melanoma. The repertoire was sequenced with immunoSEQ multiplex PCR; TCRdb's copy has only in-frame clones and lacks some. The sample has 140,000 or so clones; over 90% are singletons. The receptors come from a human donor with melanoma. Each CDR3 is given with its conserved first and last residue. A D gene is named only where the DNA matches it firmly. The listing skips clone size in some rows; elsewhere it reads once, few, many or a size class.

-,TRBV19,TRBJ1-5,-,TGTGCCAGTAGTAACAATCAGCCCCAGCATTTT,CASSNNQPQHF
-,TRBV30,TRBJ1-3,-,TGTGCCTGGAGTCCTTCCGTCTCTGGAAACACCATATATTTT,CAWSPSVSGNTIYF
-,TRBV13,TRBJ1-2,-,TGTGCCAGCAGCTCGACAGACTATGGCTACACCTTC,CASSSTDYGYTF
-,TRBV5-1,TRBJ2-7,-,TGCGCCAGCAGCTCCGGAAACTCCTACGAGCAGTACTTC,CASSSGNSYEQYF
TRBD1,TRBV5-4,TRBJ2-3,few,TGTGCCAGCAGCCCACGACAGGGGAACACAGATACGCAGTATTTT,CASSPRQGNTDTQYF
-,TRBV6-1,TRBJ2-3,-,TGTGCCAGCAAGATCCCTAGCACAGATACGCAGTATTTT,CASKIPSTDTQYF
-,TRBV7-2,TRBJ1-1,-,TGTGCCAGCAGCCCAGGGACGGATAGGCACACTGAAGCTTTCTTT,CASSPGTDRHTEAFF
-,TRBV5-1,TRBJ2-5,-,TGCGCCAGCAGCCCTTCAGTAGGACAATACCAAGAGACCCAGTACTTC,CASSPSVGQYQETQYF
TRBD1,TRBV6-1,TRBJ2-1,-,TGTGCCAGCAGTGAACAACCCCCGGGGACAGTATACAATGAGCAGTTCTTC,CASSEQPPGTVYNEQFF
TRBD2,TRBV2,TRBJ2-1,-,TGTGCCAGCAGTGTTGGGGGGGGCTCCTACAATGAGCAGTTCTTC,CASSVGGGSYNEQFF
-,TRBV4-2,TRBJ1-2,-,TGTGCCAGCAGCCAAGAACAGGGTAGCTATGGCTACACCTTC,CASSQEQGSYGYTF
-,TRBV6-4,TRBJ2-1,few,TGTGCCAGCAGTGAACGGCTTACCTACAATGAGCAGTTCTTC,CASSERLTYNEQFF
TRBD1,TRBV30,TRBJ2-1,few,TGTGCCTGGATGGGACAGTTCTTCCCGGAGCAGTTCTTC,CAWMGQFFPEQFF
-,TRBV5-1,TRBJ1-3,-,TGCGCCAGCAGCCTACCGTCCGGGGCAGATGGAAACACCATATATTTT,CASSLPSGADGNTIYF
TRBD1,TRBV5-1,TRBJ1-1,-,TGCGCCAGCAGCTTGTCACCCGGACAGGGCAGCACCCGCAACACTGAAGCTTTCTTT,CASSLSPGQGSTRNTEAFF
TRBD2,TRBV18,TRBJ2-5,-,TGTGCCAGCTCATATCGGACTAGCGGGGAAGAGACCCAGTACTTC,CASSYRTSGEETQYF
-,TRBV2,TRBJ1-1,once,TGTGCCAGCAGCTTAGGAGGGTCGCACACTGAAGCTTTCTTT,CASSLGGSHTEAFF
-,TRBV11-2,TRBJ2-3,-,TGTGCCAGCAGCTTAGTTGGGGGGGCCATCGATACGCAGTATTTT,CASSLVGGAIDTQYF
-,TRBV30,TRBJ2-2,-,TGTGCCTGGAGTGAGGGAATTTGGACACCCCCGGCTAACACCGGGGAGCTGTTTTTT,CAWSEGIWTPPANTGELFF
-,TRBV2,TRBJ2-2,-,TGTGCCAGCAGTTCCGGCCGGGGGATATACGGGGAGCTGTTTTTT,CASSSGRGIYGELFF
TRBD1,TRBV5-1,TRBJ1-2,-,TGCGCCAGCAGCTACACACAGGGGCTTTCCTATGGCTACACCTTC,CASSYTQGLSYGYTF